This T cell receptor beta chain was recorded in a study of monozygotic twins with inflammatory bowel disease. Study results and caveats: Whether twins were concordant or discordant made no difference to repertoire similarity, possibly from limited power. Healthy co-twins showed greater TCRbeta diversity (inverse Simpson) than IBD patients.

Per germline, CDR1 LNHNV and CDR2 YYDKDF (reference sequence). The CDR3 sequence is 16 residues long. TCRdb re-called the 5' RACE reads and gives one entry per CDR3 protein, without DNA. The ten top clones account for around 1.5%, within a sample of roughly 200,000 distinct CDR3 sequences. Notes on this clonotype: What it binds is unknown.

Specimen: blood. This rearrangement joins TRBV15 to TRBJ2-3; the D call of TRBD2 rests on TCRdb alone, since no DNA is present to check it. This receptor was taken from a human donor with ulcerative colitis or Crohn's disease, or a healthy co-twin of an affected twin (not recorded which). The CDR3 sequence: CATSRGTSGGTDTQYF.